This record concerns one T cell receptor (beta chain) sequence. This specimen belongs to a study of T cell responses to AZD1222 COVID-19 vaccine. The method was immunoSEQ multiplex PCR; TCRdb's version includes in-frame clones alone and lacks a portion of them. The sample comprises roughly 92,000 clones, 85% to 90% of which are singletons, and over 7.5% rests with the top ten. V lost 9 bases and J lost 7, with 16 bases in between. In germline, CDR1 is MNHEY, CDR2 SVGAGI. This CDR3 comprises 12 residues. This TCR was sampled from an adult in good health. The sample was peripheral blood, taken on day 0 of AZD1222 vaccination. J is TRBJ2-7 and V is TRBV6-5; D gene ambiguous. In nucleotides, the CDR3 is TGTGCCAGTTCGACACTGATAGCTGAGCAGTACTTC. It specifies CASSTLIAEQYF.